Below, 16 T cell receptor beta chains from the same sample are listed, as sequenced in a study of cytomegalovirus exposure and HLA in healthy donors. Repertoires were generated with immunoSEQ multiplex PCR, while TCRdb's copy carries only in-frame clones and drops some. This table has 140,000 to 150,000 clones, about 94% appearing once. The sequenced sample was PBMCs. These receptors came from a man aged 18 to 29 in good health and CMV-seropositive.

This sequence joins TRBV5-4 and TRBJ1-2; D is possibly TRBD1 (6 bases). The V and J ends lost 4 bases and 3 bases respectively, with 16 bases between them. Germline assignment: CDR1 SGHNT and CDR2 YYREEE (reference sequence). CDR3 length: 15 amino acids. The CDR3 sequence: CASSPRGGQDYGYTF. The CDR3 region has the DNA TGTGCCAGCAGCCCGCGGGGGGGGCAAGACTATGGCTACACCTTC.

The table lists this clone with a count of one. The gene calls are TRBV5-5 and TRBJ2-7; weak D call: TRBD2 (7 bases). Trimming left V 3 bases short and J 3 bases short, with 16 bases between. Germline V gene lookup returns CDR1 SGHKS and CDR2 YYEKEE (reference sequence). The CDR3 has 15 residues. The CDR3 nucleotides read TGTGCCAGCAGCTCCGGGGGGCACCCTATCTACGAGCAGTACTTC. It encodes CASSSGGHPIYEQYF.

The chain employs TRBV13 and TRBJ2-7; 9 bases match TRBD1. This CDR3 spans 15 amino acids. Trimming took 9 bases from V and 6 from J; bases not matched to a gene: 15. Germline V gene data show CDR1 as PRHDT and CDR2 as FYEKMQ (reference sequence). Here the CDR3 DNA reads TGTGCCAGTTCTCGGGGTGGGACAGGGTTTAGCGAGCAGTACTTC. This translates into CASSRGGTGFSEQYF.

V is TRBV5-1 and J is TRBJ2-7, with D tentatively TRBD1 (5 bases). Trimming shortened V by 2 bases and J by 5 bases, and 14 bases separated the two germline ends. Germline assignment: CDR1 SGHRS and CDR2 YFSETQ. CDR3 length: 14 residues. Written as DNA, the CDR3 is TGCGCCAGCAGCTTAATCCAGGGCAGGGACGAGCAGTACTTC. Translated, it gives CASSLIQGRDEQYF.

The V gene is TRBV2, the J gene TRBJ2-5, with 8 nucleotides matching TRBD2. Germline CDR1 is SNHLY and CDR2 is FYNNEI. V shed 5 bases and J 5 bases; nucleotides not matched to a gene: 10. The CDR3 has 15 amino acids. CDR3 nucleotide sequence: TGTGCCAGCAGTTCCGGGACTAGAGGAGAGGAGACCCAGTACTTC. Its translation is CASSSGTRGEETQYF.

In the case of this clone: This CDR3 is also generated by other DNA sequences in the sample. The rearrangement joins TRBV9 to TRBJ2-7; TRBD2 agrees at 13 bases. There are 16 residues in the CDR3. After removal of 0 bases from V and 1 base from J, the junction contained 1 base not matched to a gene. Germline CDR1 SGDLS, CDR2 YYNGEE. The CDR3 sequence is CASSVGGLAGSYEQYF. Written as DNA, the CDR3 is TGTGCCAGCAGCGTAGGGGGACTAGCGGGGTCCTACGAGCAGTACTTC.

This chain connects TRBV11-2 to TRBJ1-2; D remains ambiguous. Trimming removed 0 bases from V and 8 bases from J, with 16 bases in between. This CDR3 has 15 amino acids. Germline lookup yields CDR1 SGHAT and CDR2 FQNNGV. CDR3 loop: CASSLDSGSRGGYTF. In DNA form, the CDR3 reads TGTGCCAGCAGCTTAGATTCGGGGTCTCGAGGAGGCTACACCTTC.

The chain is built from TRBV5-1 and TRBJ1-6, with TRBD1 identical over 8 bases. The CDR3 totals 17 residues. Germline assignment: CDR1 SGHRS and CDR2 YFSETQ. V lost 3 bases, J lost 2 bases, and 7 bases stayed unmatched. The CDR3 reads CASSSGQVNPYNSPLHF. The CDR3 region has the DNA TGCGCCAGCAGCTCGGGACAGGTCAACCCCTATAATTCACCCCTCCACTTT.

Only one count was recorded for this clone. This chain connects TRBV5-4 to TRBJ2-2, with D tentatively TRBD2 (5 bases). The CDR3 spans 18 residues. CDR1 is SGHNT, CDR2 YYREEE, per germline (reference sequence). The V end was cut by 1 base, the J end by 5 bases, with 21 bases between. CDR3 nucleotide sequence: TGTGCCAGCAGCTTGTCTTTTGGGTCCGGGGTGGGAACCGGGGAGCTGTTTTTT. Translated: CASSLSFGSGVGTGELFF.

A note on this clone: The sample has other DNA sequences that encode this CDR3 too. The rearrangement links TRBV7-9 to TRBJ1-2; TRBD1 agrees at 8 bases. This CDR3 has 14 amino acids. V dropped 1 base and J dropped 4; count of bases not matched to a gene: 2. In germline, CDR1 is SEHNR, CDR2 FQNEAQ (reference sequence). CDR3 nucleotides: TGTGCCAGCAGCTTAGGACAGGGGTCCTATGGCTACACCTTC. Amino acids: CASSLGQGSYGYTF.

This CDR3 reads CASSKGTGGGEQYF. CDR3 DNA: TGTGCCAGTAGTAAAGGGACAGGGGGCGGCGAGCAGTACTTC. The rearrangement links TRBV19 to TRBJ2-7, with TRBD1 matching 12 bases. This CDR3 has 14 amino acids. CDR1 is LNHDA, CDR2 SQIVND, per germline (reference sequence). V shed 4 bases, J shed 6 bases, and the junction held 4 bases outside the gene matches.

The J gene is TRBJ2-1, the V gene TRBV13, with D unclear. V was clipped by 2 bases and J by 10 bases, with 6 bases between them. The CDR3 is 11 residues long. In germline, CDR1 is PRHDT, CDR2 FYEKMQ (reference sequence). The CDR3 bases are TGTGCCAGCAGCTTATACTACGAGCAGTTCTTC. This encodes CASSLYYEQFF.

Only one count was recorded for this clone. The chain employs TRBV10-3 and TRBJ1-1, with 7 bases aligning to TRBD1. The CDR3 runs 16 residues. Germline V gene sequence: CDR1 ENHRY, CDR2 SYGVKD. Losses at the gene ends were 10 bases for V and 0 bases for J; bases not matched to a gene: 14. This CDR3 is CATVGQGVAMNTEAFF. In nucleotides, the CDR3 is TGTGCCACCGTTGGCCAGGGGGTAGCCATGAACACTGAAGCTTTCTTT.

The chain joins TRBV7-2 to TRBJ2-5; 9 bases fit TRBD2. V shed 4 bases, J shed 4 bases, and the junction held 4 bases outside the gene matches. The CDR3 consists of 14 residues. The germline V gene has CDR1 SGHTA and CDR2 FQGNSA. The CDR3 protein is CASSSLREGETQYF. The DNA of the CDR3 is TGTGCCAGCAGCTCTTTGCGGGAGGGAGAGACCCAGTACTTC.

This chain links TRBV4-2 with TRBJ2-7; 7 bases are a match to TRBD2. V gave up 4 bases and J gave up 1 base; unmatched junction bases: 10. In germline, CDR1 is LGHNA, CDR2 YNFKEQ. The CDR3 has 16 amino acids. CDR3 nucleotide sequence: TGTGCCAGCAGCCTATCTAGCGGAACCACTTCCTACGAGCAGTACTTC. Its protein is CASSLSSGTTSYEQYF.

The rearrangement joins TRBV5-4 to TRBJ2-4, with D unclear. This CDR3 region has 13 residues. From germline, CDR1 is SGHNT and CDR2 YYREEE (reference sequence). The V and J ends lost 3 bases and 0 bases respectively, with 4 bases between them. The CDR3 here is CASSSLAKNIQYF. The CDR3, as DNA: TGTGCCAGCAGCTCCCTAGCCAAAAACATTCAGTACTTC.